This T cell receptor beta chain was documented in a study of graft-versus-host responses after intestinal transplantation. At the level of the study: Anti-thymocyte globulin induction preceded about 3 years of tacrolimus and steroid maintenance in all recipients.

V lost 2 bases to trimming and J lost 7 bases, with 15 bases between them. There are 15 residues in the CDR3. CDR1 and CDR2 from the germline V gene are MGHRA and YSYEKL. This clone was detected once. Its target is not known. The repertoire was sequenced with immunoSEQ multiplex PCR; TCRdb's copy has only in-frame clones and lacks some. This table holds 96,000 or so clones, around 90% found once. The origin of this receptor is a human donor who received an intestinal transplant. Sequenced material: unstimulated CD4+ T cells sorted from spleen or lymph node cells, taken before intestinal transplant. The J gene is TRBJ2-1, the V gene TRBV4-1; tentatively, D is TRBD1 (5 bases). CDR3 nucleotides: TGCGCCAGCAGCCAACCTCTTAGCAGGGTTAATGAGCAGTTCTTC. This codes for CASSQPLSRVNEQFF.